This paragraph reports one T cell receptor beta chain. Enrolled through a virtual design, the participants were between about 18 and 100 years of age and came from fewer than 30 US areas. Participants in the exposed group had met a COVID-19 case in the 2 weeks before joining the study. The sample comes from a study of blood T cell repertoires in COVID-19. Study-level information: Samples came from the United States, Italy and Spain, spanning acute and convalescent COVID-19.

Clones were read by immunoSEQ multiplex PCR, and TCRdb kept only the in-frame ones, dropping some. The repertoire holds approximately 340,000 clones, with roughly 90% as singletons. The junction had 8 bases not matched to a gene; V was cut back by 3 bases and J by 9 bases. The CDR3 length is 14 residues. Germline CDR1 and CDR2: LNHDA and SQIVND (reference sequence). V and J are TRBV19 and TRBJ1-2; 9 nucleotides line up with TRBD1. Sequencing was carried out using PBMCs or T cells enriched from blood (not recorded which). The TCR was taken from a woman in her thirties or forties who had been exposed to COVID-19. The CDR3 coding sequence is TGTGCCAGTAGTATCACCGGGACAGGGAATAGCTACACCTTC. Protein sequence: CASSITGTGNSYTF.